Here is one TCR beta chain with its context. The data were taken from a study of cytomegalovirus exposure and HLA in healthy donors. The PCR was carried out with 60 Vbeta primers and 13 Jbeta primers. The table came from immunoSEQ multiplex PCR; TCRdb's copy has only in-frame clones and leaves some out. Of approximately 59,000 clones in the sample, approximately 82% were seen once. The CDR3 consists of 13 residues. Germline V gives CDR1 SQVTM, CDR2 ANQGSEA. Trimming pared 4 bases from V and 6 bases from J, leaving 13 bases between. The sequence was obtained from a girl aged 10-17 years in good health and CMV-seropositive. The chain links TRBV29-1 to TRBJ1-5, with D possibly matching TRBD1 (5 bases). The sequencing input was PBMCs. The CDR3 sequence: CSVVWGVGQPQHF. The CDR3 DNA reads as TGCAGCGTTGTTTGGGGGGTTGGTCAGCCCCAGCATTTT.